The source of this T cell receptor (beta chain) is a study of lymphopenia after photon versus proton radiotherapy. Overall study results and limits: Proton therapy kept repertoires fairly stable, unlike photons, which gained effector/memory cells. Post-nadir TCR diversity decline inversely tracked overall survival among those who died. After lymphocyte nadir, photon-treated repertoires showed oligoclonal expansion, especially CD8+ Temra. Better survival with proton therapy was suggested as possible, not demonstrated.

As to this clone: Its matching antigen is unknown.

Generated by immunoSEQ multiplex PCR, the TCRdb table keeps only in-frame clones and is missing some. Of more than 70,000 clones detected, approximately 82% appear once; the ten largest clones hold over 1.2%. CDR1 GTSNPN and CDR2 SVGIG come from the germline V gene (reference sequence). CDR3 length: 13 residues. Trimming removed 3 bases from V and 5 bases from J, with 13 bases in between. The clonotype comes from a man in his sixties with pancreatic cancer. Sequences were derived from peripheral blood, sampled from a patient treated with proton-based radiotherapy. The V call is TRBV30, the J call TRBJ2-5, with D perhaps matching TRBD2 (7 bases). The CDR3 coding sequence is TGTGCCTGGAGAAGGGGGGGCCACGAGACCCAGTACTTC. Its protein product is CAWRRGGHETQYF.